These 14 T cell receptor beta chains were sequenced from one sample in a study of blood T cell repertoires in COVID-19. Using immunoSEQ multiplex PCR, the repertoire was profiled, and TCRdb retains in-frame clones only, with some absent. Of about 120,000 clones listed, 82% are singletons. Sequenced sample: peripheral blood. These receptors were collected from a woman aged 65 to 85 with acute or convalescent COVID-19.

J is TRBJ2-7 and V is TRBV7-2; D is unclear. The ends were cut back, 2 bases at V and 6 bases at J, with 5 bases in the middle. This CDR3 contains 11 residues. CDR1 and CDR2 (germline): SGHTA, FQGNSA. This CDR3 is CASSLIGEQYF. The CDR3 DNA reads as TGTGCCAGCAGCTTAATCGGCGAGCAGTACTTC.

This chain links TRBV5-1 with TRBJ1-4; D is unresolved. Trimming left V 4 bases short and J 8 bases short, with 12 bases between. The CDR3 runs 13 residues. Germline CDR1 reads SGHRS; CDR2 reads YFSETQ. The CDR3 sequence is CASSIGGGEKLFF. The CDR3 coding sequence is TGCGCCAGCAGCATTGGAGGAGGAGAAAAACTGTTTTTT.

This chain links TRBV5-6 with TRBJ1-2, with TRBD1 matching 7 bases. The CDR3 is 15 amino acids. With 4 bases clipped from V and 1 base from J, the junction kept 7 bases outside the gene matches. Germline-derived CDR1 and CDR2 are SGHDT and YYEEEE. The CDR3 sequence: CASSLGQDVNYGYTF. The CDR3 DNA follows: TGTGCCAGCAGCCTCGGACAGGACGTTAACTATGGCTACACCTTC.

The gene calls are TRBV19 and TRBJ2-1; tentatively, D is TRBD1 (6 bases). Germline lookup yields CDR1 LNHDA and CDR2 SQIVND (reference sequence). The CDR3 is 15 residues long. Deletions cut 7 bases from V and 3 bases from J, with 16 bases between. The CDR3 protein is CASTQGSPFYNEQFF. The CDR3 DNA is TGTGCCAGTACTCAGGGGTCCCCTTTCTACAATGAGCAGTTCTTC.

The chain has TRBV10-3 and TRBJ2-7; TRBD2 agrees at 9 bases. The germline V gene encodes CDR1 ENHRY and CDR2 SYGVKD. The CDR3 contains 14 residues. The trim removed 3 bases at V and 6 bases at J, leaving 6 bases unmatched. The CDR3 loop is CAISDSSGVSEQYF. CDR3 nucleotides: TGTGCCATCAGTGATTCTAGCGGGGTGAGCGAGCAGTACTTC.

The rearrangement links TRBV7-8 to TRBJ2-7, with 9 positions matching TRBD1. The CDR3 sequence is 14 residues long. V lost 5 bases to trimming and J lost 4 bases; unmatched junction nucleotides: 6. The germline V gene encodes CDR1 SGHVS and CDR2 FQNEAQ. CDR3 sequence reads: CASSVEQGAYEQYV. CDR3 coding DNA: TGTGCCAGCAGCGTCGAACAGGGGGCTTACGAGCAGTACGTC.

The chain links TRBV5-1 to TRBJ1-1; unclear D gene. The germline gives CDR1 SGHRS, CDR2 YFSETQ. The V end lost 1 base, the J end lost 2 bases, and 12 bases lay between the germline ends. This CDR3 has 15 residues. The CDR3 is CASSLLSGGNTEAFF. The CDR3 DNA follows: TGCGCCAGCAGCTTGTTGTCAGGTGGAAACACTGAAGCTTTCTTT.

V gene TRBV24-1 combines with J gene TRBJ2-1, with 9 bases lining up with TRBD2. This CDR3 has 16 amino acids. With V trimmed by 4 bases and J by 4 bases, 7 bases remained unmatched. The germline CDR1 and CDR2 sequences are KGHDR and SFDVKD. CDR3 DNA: TGTGCCACCAGTGACGTAGCGGGGGCTCTATACAATGAGCAGTTCTTC. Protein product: CATSDVAGALYNEQFF.

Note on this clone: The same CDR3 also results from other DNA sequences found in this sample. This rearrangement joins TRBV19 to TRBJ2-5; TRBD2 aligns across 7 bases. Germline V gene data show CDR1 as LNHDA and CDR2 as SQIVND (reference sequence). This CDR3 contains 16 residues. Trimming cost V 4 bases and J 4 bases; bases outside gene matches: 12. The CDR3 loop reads CASSTTGPSGGETQYF. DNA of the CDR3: TGTGCCAGTAGTACAACAGGCCCCTCGGGGGGAGAGACCCAGTACTTC.

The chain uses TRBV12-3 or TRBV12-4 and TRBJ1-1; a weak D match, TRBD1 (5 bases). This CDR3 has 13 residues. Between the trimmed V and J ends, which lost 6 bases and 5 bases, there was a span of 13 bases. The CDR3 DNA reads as TGTGCCAGCAGATCCGCAGGGCTGACTGAAGCTTTCTTT. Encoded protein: CASRSAGLTEAFF.

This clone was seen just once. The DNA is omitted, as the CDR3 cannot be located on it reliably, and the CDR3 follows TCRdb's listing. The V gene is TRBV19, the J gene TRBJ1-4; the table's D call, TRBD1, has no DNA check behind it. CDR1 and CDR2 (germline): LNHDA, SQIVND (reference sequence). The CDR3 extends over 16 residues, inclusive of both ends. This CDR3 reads CASTSDRGQANEKLFF.

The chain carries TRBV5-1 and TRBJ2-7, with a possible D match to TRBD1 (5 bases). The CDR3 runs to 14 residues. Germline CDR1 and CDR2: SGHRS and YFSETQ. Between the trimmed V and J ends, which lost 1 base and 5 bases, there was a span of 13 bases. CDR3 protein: CASSLYAGRDEQYF. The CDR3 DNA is TGCGCCAGCAGCTTGTATGCCGGCAGGGACGAGCAGTACTTC.

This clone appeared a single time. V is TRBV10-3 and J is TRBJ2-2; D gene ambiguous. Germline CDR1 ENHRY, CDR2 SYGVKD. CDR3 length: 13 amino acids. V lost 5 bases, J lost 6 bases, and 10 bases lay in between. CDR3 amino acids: CAISSRSAGELFF. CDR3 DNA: TGTGCCATCAGTTCGCGTTCGGCCGGGGAGCTGTTTTTT.

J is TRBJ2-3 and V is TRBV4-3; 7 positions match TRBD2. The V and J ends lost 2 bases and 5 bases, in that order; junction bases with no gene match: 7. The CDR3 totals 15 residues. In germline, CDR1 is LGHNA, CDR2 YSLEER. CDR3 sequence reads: CASSQQSGEGDTQYF. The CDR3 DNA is TGCGCCAGCAGCCAACAAAGCGGGGAGGGAGATACGCAGTATTTT.